These 13 T cell receptor beta chains share one sample of origin, sequenced in a study of glioma-infiltrating T cells. Amplification of TCR alpha and beta CDR3 regions from RNA used iRepertoire nested multiplex PCR. TCRdb reprocessed the multiplex PCR reads with MiXCR, giving one entry per CDR3 protein. The table shows around 180,000 distinct CDR3 sequences, with around 42% occurring only once. The specimen sequenced was glioma tissue, nonneoplastic brain tissue, or PBMCs (not recorded which). The source of these receptors is a human donor with low-grade glioma or glioblastoma, undergoing nonglioma brain surgery, or in good health (not recorded which).

This clonotype has at least ten counts. This chain joins TRBV6-6 and TRBJ2-1, with 7 bases fitting TRBD1. The CDR3 runs to 15 residues. V lost 0 bases and J lost 13; bases outside the gene matches: 12. The V gene's germline CDR1 is MNHNY and CDR2 SVGAGI (reference sequence). CDR3 in amino acids: CASSYSTTGAPPQFF. In nucleotides, the CDR3 is TGTGCCAGCAGTTACTCGACAACAGGGGCCCCCCCCCAGTTCTTC.

Many counts were recorded for this clonotype. The rearrangement joins TRBV20-1 to TRBJ2-3; 8 nucleotides agree with TRBD1. The CDR3 totals 14 residues. With V trimmed by 4 bases and J by 7 bases, 10 bases remained unmatched. The germline CDR1 and CDR2 sequences are DFQATT and SNEGSKA (reference sequence). CDR3 DNA: TGCAGTGCTAACGGAGTCCAGGGGGCAAATACGCAGTATTTT. Translated, it gives CSANGVQGANTQYF.

As regards this clonotype: Sequence at one end of the junction differs from germline and may be a read error. The chain employs TRBV6-7 and TRBJ2-3, with 14 bases fitting TRBD2. TRBV6-7 carries the ORF label, with uncertain function. The CDR3 has 20 amino acids. CDR3 DNA sequence: TGTGCCAGCAGGAACGCCGGTAGACTAGCGGGAGGGGGGGCCACACATACGCAGTATTTT. It translates to CASRNAGRLAGGGATHTQYF.

This clonotype was counted at least ten times. The CDR3 spells CASAGRAGLHNEQFF. In DNA form, the CDR3 reads TGTGCCAGCGCTGGACGAGCGGGACTCCACAATGAGCAGTTCTTC. The chain couples TRBV6-1 to TRBJ2-1; TRBD2 matches at 7 bases. With 8 bases clipped from V and 5 bases from J, the junction kept 12 bases outside the gene matches. The CDR3 totals 15 residues. Per germline, CDR1 MNHNS and CDR2 SASEGT.

This clonotype has at least ten counts. The chain employs TRBV19 and TRBJ1-1, with a tentative D call TRBD1 (5 bases). V lost 7 bases and J lost 1, with 13 bases in between. The CDR3 length is 14 residues. Germline CDR1 LNHDA, CDR2 SQIVND (reference sequence). CDR3 sequence reads: CASKRQKENTEAFF. The CDR3 DNA sequence: TGTGCCAGTAAACGACAGAAGGAGAACACTGAAGCTTTCTTT.

This clonotype was detected ten times or more. The chain carries TRBV7-9 and TRBJ2-1; D is unresolved. V lost 4 bases and J 9 bases, leaving 7 bases between the germline ends. Per the germline V gene, CDR1 is SEHNR and CDR2 is FQNEAQ (reference sequence). The CDR3 length is 11 residues. In DNA, the CDR3 is TGTGCCAGCAGCTCTTTAATTGAGCAGTTCTTC. The encoded protein is CASSSLIEQFF.

The table lists this clonotype with a few counts. The gene calls are TRBV4-1 and TRBJ2-7, with 7 bases lining up with TRBD1. Looked up from germline, CDR1 is MGHRA and CDR2 is YSYEKL. This CDR3 contains 16 residues. V dropped 6 bases and J dropped 3; count of bases not matched to a gene: 14. This chain's CDR3 is CASSPWSRDSNYEQYF. As DNA, the CDR3 is TGCGCCAGCAGTCCATGGTCCCGGGACAGCAACTACGAGCAGTACTTC.

This clonotype occurred many times. The chain is built from TRBV20-1 and TRBJ2-1, with D unresolved. Germline CDR1 DFQATT, CDR2 SNEGSKA (reference sequence). Trimming took off 0 bases at V and 5 bases at J, with 11 bases between the two ends. The CDR3 extends over 14 amino acids. CDR3 amino acids: CSARDGSADNEQFF. For the CDR3, the DNA is TGCAGTGCTAGAGATGGAAGCGCCGACAATGAGCAGTTCTTC.

This rearrangement joins TRBV6-1 to TRBJ2-1; D remains ambiguous. V gave up 1 base and J gave up 13 bases, with 23 bases separating them. CDR3 length: 16 residues. Germline assignment: CDR1 MNHNS and CDR2 SASEGT. The CDR3 spells CASSEDQTPPQETQFF. CDR3 coding DNA: TGTGCCAGCAGTGAAGACCAAACCCCCCCACAAGAGACCCAGTTCTTC.

This clonotype has at least ten counts. This chain uses TRBV6-6 with TRBJ1-1; tentative D call: TRBD1 (6 bases). Trimming took 2 bases from V and 2 from J, leaving 12 bases between them. The CDR3 is 15 amino acids. The germline CDR1 and CDR2 sequences are MNHNY and SVGAGI (reference sequence). The CDR3 region is CASSYLQGKNTEAFF. In DNA, the CDR3 is TGTGCCAGCAGTTACCTGCAGGGGAAAAACACTGAAGCTTTCTTT.

As for this clonotype: A much larger clone lies a single base off, so this may be a read error. The V and J genes are TRBV20-1 and TRBJ2-7, with 13 bases that match TRBD2. This CDR3 contains 14 residues. Germline V gene lookup returns CDR1 DFQATT and CDR2 SNEGSKA (reference sequence). The V segment lost 6 bases and the J segment 5 bases; nucleotides outside the gene matches: 7. The CDR3 bases are TGCAGTGCCGCTCAACTAGCGGGAGGGGACGAGCAGTACTTC. Translation gives CSAAQLAGGDEQYF.

This clonotype appeared a single time. Germline and junction disagree at one end, which may indicate a read error. This chain links TRBV24-1 with TRBJ1-3; TRBD1 is a possible D gene (5 bases). Looked up from germline, CDR1 is KGHDR and CDR2 is SFDVKD. The CDR3 has 12 residues. The CDR3 bases are TGTGCCACACGGGACGGAGAAAACACCATATGTTTT. It is translated as CATRDGENTICF.

This clonotype was picked up many times. The rearrangement joins TRBV20-1 to TRBJ2-5; 11 bases are shared with TRBD2. Trimming cost V 0 bases and J 4 bases; bases outside gene matches: 10. This CDR3 comprises 17 residues. The germline gives CDR1 DFQATT, CDR2 SNEGSKA (reference sequence). Here the CDR3 DNA reads TGCAGTGCTAGAGATCAACGAACTAGCGGGAGCCGAGAGACCCAGTACTTC. Its translation: CSARDQRTSGSRETQYF.